This T cell receptor beta chain was captured in a study of identical twins. Findings and caveats of the study: Reduced insertions were recorded for abundant cord blood beta clonotypes, with no such pattern in memory repertoires. Beta out-of-frame sequences showed weaker excess twin sharing.

Unique molecular identifiers were present on cDNA, and template switching added a universal primer site. TCRdb reprocessed the 5' RACE reads with MiXCR, giving one entry per CDR3 protein. The profile shows about 530,000 distinct CDR3 sequences, 20% to 25% of them singletons. The trim removed 5 bases at V and 8 bases at J, leaving 7 bases unmatched. The CDR3 runs 15 residues. Healthy Caucasian donors formed the entire cohort. Details on this clonotype: Its target is not known.

A further study also used this sample, focusing on yellow fever vaccine responses in identical twins.

Sequenced input: CD4+ T cells sorted from blood. The V gene is TRBV12-3 or TRBV12-4, the J gene TRBJ2-1, with 12 bases fitting TRBD2. The sequence came from a woman aged 18-35 years in good health. CDR3: CASSPGLAGTYEQFF. The DNA of the CDR3 is TGTGCCAGCAGTCCCGGACTAGCGGGGACATATGAGCAGTTCTTC.